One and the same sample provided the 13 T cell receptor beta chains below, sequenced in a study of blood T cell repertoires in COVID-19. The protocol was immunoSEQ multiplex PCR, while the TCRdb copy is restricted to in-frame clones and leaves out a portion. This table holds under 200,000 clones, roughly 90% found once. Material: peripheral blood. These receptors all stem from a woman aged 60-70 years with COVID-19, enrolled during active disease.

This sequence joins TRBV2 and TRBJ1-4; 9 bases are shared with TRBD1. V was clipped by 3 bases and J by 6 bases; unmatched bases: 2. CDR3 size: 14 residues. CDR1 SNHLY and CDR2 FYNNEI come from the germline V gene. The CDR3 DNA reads TGTGCCAGCAGTGACCGGGACAGGGATGAAAAACTGTTTTTT. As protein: CASSDRDRDEKLFF.

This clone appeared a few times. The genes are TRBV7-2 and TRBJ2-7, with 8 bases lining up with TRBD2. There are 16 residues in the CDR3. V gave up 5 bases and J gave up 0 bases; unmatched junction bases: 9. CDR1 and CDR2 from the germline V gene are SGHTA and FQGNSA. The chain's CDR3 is CASSPWVAGSSYEQYF. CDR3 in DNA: TGTGCCAGCAGCCCCTGGGTAGCGGGGTCCTCCTACGAGCAGTACTTC.

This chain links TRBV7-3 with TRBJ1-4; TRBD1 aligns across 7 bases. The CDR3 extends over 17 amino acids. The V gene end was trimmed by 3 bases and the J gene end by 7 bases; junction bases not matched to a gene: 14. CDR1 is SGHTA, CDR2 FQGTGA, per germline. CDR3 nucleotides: TGTGCCAGCAGCTTTGGAACAGGGGCTGAGTCGGGTGAAAAACTGTTTTTT. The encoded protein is CASSFGTGAESGEKLFF.

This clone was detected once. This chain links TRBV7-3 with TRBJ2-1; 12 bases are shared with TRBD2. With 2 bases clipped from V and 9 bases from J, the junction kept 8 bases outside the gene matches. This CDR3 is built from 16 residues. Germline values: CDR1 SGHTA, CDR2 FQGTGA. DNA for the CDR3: TGTGCCAGCAGCTTATATAGGACTAGCGGGATCAGTGAGCAGTTCTTC. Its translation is CASSLYRTSGISEQFF.

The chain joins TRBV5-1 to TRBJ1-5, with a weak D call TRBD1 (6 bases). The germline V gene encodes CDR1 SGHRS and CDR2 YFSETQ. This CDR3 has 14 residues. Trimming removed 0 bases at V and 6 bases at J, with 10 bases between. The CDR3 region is CASSLEGDGQPQHF. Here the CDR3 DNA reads TGCGCCAGCAGCTTGGAGGGGGACGGTCAGCCCCAGCATTTT.

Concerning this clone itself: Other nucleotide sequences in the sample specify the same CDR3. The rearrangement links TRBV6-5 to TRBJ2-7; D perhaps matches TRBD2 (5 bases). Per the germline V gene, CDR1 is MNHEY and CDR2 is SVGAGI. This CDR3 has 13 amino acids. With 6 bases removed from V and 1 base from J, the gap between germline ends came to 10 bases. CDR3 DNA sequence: TGTGCCAGCAGCTTGAGGGCTTCCTACGAGCAGTACTTC. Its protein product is CASSLRASYEQYF.

The CDR3 sequence: CASSVDRDNQPQHF. The CDR3 DNA reads as TGTGCCAGCAGCGTAGACAGGGACAATCAGCCCCAGCATTTT. The J gene is TRBJ1-5, the V gene TRBV9; D perhaps matches TRBD1 (6 bases). Trimming removed 0 bases from V and 3 bases from J, with 7 bases in between. Germline V CDR1 and CDR2: SGDLS, YYNGEE. This CDR3 is built from 14 residues. Drawing the rest from reference TRBV9 and TRBJ1-5, the complete variable domain is DSGVTQTPKHLITATGQRVTLRCSPRSGDLSVYWYQQSLDQGLQFLIQYYNGEERAKGNILERFSAQQFPDLHSELNLSSLELGDSALYFCASSVDRDNQPQHFGDGTRLSIL.

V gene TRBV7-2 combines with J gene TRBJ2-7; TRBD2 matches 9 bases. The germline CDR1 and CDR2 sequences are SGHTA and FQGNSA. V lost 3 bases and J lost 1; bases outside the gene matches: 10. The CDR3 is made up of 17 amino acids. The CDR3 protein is CASSFPGVAGVSYEQYF. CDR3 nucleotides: TGTGCCAGCAGCTTCCCCGGGGTAGCGGGAGTATCCTACGAGCAGTACTTC. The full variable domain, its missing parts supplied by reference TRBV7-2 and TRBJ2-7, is GAGVSQSPSNKVTEKGKDVELRCDPISGHTALYWYRQSLGQGLEFLIYFQGNSAPDKSGLPSDRFSAERTGGSVSTLTIQRTQQEDSAVYLCASSFPGVAGVSYEQYFGPGTRLTVT.

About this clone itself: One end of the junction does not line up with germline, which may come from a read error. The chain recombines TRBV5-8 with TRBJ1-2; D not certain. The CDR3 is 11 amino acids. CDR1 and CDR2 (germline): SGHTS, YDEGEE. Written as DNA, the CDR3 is TGTGCCAGCAGCCGACTTGGCCCTGCCCGCTTC. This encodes CASSRLGPARF.

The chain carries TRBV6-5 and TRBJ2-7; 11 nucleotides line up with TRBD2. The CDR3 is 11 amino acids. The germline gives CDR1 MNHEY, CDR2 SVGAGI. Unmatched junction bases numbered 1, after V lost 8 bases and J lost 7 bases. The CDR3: CASLAGGEQYF. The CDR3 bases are TGTGCCAGCCTAGCGGGAGGTGAGCAGTACTTC.

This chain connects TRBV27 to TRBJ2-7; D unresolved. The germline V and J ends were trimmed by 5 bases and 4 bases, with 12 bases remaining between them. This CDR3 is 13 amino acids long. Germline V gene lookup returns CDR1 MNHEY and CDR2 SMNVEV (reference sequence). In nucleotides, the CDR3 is TGTGCCAGCAGTGCCGGTACTTGGTACGAGCAGTACTTC. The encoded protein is CASSAGTWYEQYF.

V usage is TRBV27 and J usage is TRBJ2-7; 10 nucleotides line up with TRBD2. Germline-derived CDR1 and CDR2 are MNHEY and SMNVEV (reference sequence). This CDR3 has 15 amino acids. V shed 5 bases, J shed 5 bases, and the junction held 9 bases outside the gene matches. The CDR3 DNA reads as TGTGCCAGCAGTCCCTACGCTAGCGGGAGCAACGAGCAGTACTTC. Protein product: CASSPYASGSNEQYF.

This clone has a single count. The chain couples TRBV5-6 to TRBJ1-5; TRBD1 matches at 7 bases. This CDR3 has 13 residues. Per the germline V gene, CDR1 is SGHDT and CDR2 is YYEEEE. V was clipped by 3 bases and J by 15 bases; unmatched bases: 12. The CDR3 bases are TGTGCCAGCAGCTCCCGCCCGACAGGGCGGAGGCATTTT. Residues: CASSSRPTGRRHF.